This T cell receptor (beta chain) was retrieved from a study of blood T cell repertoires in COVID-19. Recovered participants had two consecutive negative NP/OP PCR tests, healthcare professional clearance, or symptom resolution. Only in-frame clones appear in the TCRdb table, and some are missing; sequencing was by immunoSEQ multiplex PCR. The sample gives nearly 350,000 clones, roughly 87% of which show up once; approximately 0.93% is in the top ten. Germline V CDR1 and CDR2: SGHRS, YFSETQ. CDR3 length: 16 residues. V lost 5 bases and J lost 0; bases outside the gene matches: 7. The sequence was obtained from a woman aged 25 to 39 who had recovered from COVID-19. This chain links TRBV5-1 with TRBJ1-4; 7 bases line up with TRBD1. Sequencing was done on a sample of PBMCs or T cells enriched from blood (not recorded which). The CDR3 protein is CASRTNTGATNEKLFF. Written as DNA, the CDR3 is TGCGCCAGCAGAACTAATACAGGGGCAACTAATGAAAAACTGTTTTTT.